This is a list of T cell receptor beta chains from one sample in a study of cytomegalovirus exposure and HLA in healthy donors. TCRdb's table, derived via immunoSEQ multiplex PCR, lists solely in-frame clones and lacks some. The data show 150,000 or so clones, with around nine tenths seen just once and over 3% held by the top ten. The source material was PBMCs. The origin of the receptors is a woman under 30 in good health and CMV-seropositive. Both conserved end residues are part of each CDR3.

length,V,J,CDR3
14,TRBV5-1,TRBJ1-1,CASSLPGSDTEAFF
14,TRBV30,TRBJ2-3,CAWMRGSDTDTQYF
13,TRBV2,TRBJ2-5,CASSDGKLGTQYF
14,TRBV19,TRBJ2-3,CASSTGSYTDTQYF
13,TRBV6-4,TRBJ2-1,CASRLDEGSEQFF
15,TRBV11-2,TRBJ1-1,CASSLAAGGSVEAFF
14,TRBV29-1,TRBJ2-3,CSALRDRGTDTQYF
15,TRBV29-1,TRBJ2-7,CSVAMTRGEGGEQYF
15,TRBV7-3,TRBJ2-1,CASSMGQQFYNEQFF
13,TRBV19,TRBJ2-5,CASSDSSQETQYF
16,TRBV2,TRBJ2-5,CASRKGRLADQETQYF
12,TRBV1,TRBJ2-1,CTSSQASCEQFF
16,TRBV28,TRBJ2-7,CASSLYPPDGEGEQYF
16,TRBV11-2,TRBJ2-7,CASSLGGQLSSYEQYF
13,TRBV19,TRBJ2-5,CASSLGQQETQYF
12,TRBV6-5,TRBJ2-7,CASKGGGYEQYF
16,TRBV5-1,TRBJ2-6,CASSPFYSSGANVLTF
18,TRBV27,TRBJ2-3,CASSPGTSGRGGTDTQYF
11,TRBV20-1,TRBJ2-7,CSARAEGEQYF
15,TRBV19,TRBJ2-1,CASSQGQGPYNEQFF
13,TRBV7-9,TRBJ2-7,CASSSSTGDEQYF
14,TRBV6-5,TRBJ2-3,CASASLSGRDTQYF
14,TRBV10-1,TRBJ2-1,CASSQGSSYNEQFF
14,TRBV6-1,TRBJ2-2,CASATGGVVGELFF
16,TRBV7-8,TRBJ2-1,CASSPLSSGLGNEQFF
16,TRBV10-1,TRBJ2-5,CASSDRLAGGQETQYF
15,TRBV10-3,TRBJ2-7,CAIGKTSGSSYEQYF
16,TRBV9,TRBJ2-2,CASSASGSIKPGELFF
15,TRBV6-6,TRBJ2-3,CASTDVANPTDTQYF
16,TRBV6-5,TRBJ2-7,CASSYTASWSSYEQYF
18,TRBV4-1,TRBJ2-2,CASTHTFQTGANTGELFF
16,TRBV5-4,TRBJ2-7,CASSPGPSGSLYEQYF
14,TRBV5-6,TRBJ1-2,CASSRVEDYPFYTF
14,TRBV19,TRBJ1-5,CASSSDRGRPPQHF
15,TRBV4-1,TRBJ2-1,CASSQAGTYNNEQFF
13,TRBV11-2,TRBJ1-1,CASSLDRATEAFF
18,TRBV4-2,TRBJ2-7,CASSQDLSASGRAYEQYF
16,TRBV4-2,TRBJ1-5,CASSQDRTGRNQPQHF
18,TRBV15,TRBJ2-1,CATSGYPSAGGGSNEQFF
17,TRBV7-8,TRBJ2-7,CASSLGGGLLSTYEQYF
15,TRBV27,TRBJ2-1,CASSGKNSGYNEQFF
19,TRBV27,TRBJ2-3,CASSSLLGVPGQDTDTQYF
14,TRBV30,TRBJ2-3,CAQGASGSLDTQYF
18,TRBV2,TRBJ1-2,CASSEALLGKQGYYGYTF
15,TRBV7-2,TRBJ1-5,CASSHGTAGNQPQHF
15,TRBV5-1,TRBJ1-1,CASSLTGGQDTEAFF
13,TRBV6-1,TRBJ1-2,CASMGQTNYGYTF
14,TRBV5-6,TRBJ2-7,CASSSEVHSYEQYF
14,TRBV6-5,TRBJ1-2,CASSYSGQGNGYTF
13,TRBV28,TRBJ2-7,CASSADRTYEQYF
12,TRBV29-1,TRBJ1-2,CSVGSDFYGYTF
15,TRBV21-1,TRBJ2-7,CASSGPDYHTYEQYF